Listed here are 10 T cell receptor beta chains from one sample, sequenced in a study of early T cells in non-severe SARS-CoV-2 infection. One entry per CDR3 protein, called by TCRdb with MiXCR from the 5' RACE reads. The sample consists of tens of thousands of distinct CDR3 sequences, approximately 12% of them appearing once. Sequences were obtained from whole blood. These TCRs come from an adult who was a healthcare worker with PCR-confirmed SARS-CoV-2 infection or an uninfected control (not recorded which).

This chain joins TRBV3-1 and TRBJ2-2; D not resolved. The CDR3 runs to 12 residues. Deletions cut 1 base from V and 4 bases from J, with 1 base between. Germline-derived CDR1 and CDR2 are LGHDT and YNNKEL (reference sequence). The CDR3 sequence is CASSQGTGELFF. The CDR3 DNA sequence: TGTGCCAGCAGCCAAGGCACCGGGGAGCTGTTTTTT. The full variable domain, its missing parts supplied by reference TRBV3-1 and TRBJ2-2, is DTAVSQTPKYLVTQMGNDKSIKCEQNLGHDTMYWYKQDSKKFLKIMFSYNNKELIINETVPNRFSPKSPDKAHLNLHINSLELGDSAVYFCASSQGTGELFFGEGSRLTVL.

This chain joins TRBV4-3 and TRBJ2-1, with 7 bases fitting TRBD2. Germline CDR1 is LGHNA and CDR2 is YSLEER. Trimming at V came to 0 bases and at J to 12 bases, leaving 8 bases not matched to a gene. The CDR3 loop spans 14 amino acids. CDR3: CASSQDSSGPVQFF. The DNA of the CDR3 is TGCGCCAGCAGCCAAGATAGTAGCGGGCCCGTGCAGTTCTTC.

The rearrangement links TRBV12-3 or TRBV12-4 to TRBJ1-4; the D gene is possibly TRBD1 (6 bases). Trimming stripped 7 bases from V and 7 bases from J, with 16 bases between. This CDR3 region has 14 residues. The CDR3 loop is CASNRAGAAEKLFF. The CDR3 DNA is TGTGCCAGCAACAGGGCGGGGGCGGCTGAAAAACTGTTTTTT.

The genes are TRBV6-5 and TRBJ2-1; D may be TRBD1 (5 bases). The CDR3 consists of 12 residues. Germline CDR1 MNHEY, CDR2 SVGAGI. V lost 6 bases and J lost 7, with 10 bases in between. The CDR3 is CASRAPGNEQFF. CDR3 nucleotide sequence: TGTGCCAGCAGAGCCCCAGGGAATGAGCAGTTCTTC.

This clonotype was seen only a few times. The chain employs TRBV18 and TRBJ1-1; D gene unclear. CDR1 is KGHSH, CDR2 LQKENI, per germline. This CDR3 contains 14 residues. V lost 2 bases to trimming and J lost 3 bases, with 10 bases between them. The CDR3 region is CASSPTLADTEAFF. The CDR3 region has the DNA TGTGCCAGCTCACCAACTCTCGCGGACACTGAAGCTTTCTTT.

The chain uses TRBV12-3 or TRBV12-4 and TRBJ1-5, with D unresolved. The length of the CDR3 is 13 residues. V lost 3 bases, J lost 4 bases, and 7 bases lay in between. The CDR3 region is CASSFGTNQPQHF. Written as DNA, the CDR3 is TGTGCCAGCAGTTTCGGCACAAATCAGCCCCAGCATTTT.

This clonotype came up many times. The chain has TRBV20-1 and TRBJ2-3; no clear D. Trimming stripped 0 bases from V and 2 bases from J, with 15 bases between. The CDR3 runs to 16 residues. The V gene's germline CDR1 is DFQATT and CDR2 SNEGSKA (reference sequence). CDR3 protein: CSARDRSELFTDTQYF. The CDR3 nucleotides read TGCAGTGCTAGAGATCGAAGCGAGCTTTTCACAGATACGCAGTATTTT.

This clonotype was observed many times. The chain combines TRBV5-1 with TRBJ2-1, with 11 bases identical to TRBD2. There are 16 residues in the CDR3. J gave up 4 bases and V 4 bases, and 7 bases lay outside the gene matches. Germline V lookup: CDR1 SGHRS, CDR2 YFSETQ. The DNA for the CDR3 is TGCGCCAGCAGCCCGTCGACTAGCGGGATTTACAATGAGCAGTTCTTC. This codes for CASSPSTSGIYNEQFF. Full variable domain (rest looked up from reference TRBV5-1 and TRBJ2-1): KAGVTQTPRYLIKTRGQQVTLSCSPISGHRSVSWYQQTPGQGLQFLFEYFSETQRNKGNFPGRFSGRQFSNSRSEMNVSTLELGDSALYLCASSPSTSGIYNEQFFGPGTRLTVL.

This clonotype was counted only a few times. This chain uses TRBV18 with TRBJ2-2; the D is unclear. CDR1 is KGHSH, CDR2 LQKENI, per germline. CDR3 length: 16 amino acids. V shed 1 base and J shed 1 base, with 10 bases lying between them. The CDR3 reads CASSPLGKENTGELFF. The CDR3 coding sequence is TGTGCCAGCTCACCACTCGGCAAGGAGAACACCGGGGAGCTGTTTTTT.

In this sample, this clonotype turned up many times. The chain employs TRBV7-2 and TRBJ2-3; 12 nucleotides line up with TRBD2. The CDR3 totals 17 residues. After removal of 5 bases from V and 0 bases from J, the junction contained 6 bases not matched to a gene. CDR1 and CDR2 (germline): SGHTA, FQGNSA. CDR3 in DNA: TGTGCCAGCAGCCCTGGACTAGCGGGGACAAGCACAGATACGCAGTATTTT. It encodes CASSPGLAGTSTDTQYF.